This note documents a single T cell receptor (beta chain) sequence. The antigen is unknown. This sample was taken from a study of human T cells and chemical hapten exposure. Study-wide background: Once 0.01% DPC had been applied to the upper back by patch test, readings were taken at 6 days. Study observations and caveats: Alopecia affected the donors, so their immune response may differ from healthy people's. Expanded TCRs formed significantly more large CDR3 similarity clusters than controls.

This sample's time point: pre-sensitization, week 0. The treatment was: therapeutic diphenylcyclopropenone sensitization with weekly scalp DPC. Each patch-test visit's blood sample preceded patch application. TCRdb reprocessed the RACE reads via MiXCR and lists one record per CDR3 protein. The sample records roughly 120,000 distinct CDR3 sequences, about 14% being singletons. CDR3 length: 14 residues. CDR1 is SGDLS and CDR2 is YYNGEE in the germline V gene. The germline V and J ends were trimmed by 0 bases and 0 bases, with 6 bases remaining between them. This chain links TRBV9 with TRBJ2-5; D not resolved. Source: whole blood, taken in connection with sensitization to the hapten diphenylcyclopropenone (DPC). This receptor was taken from a woman aged 18-35 years with alopecia areata. Some clones in this sample may be carry-over from other donors' samples. The CDR3 here is CASSVDYYQETQYF. CDR3 coding DNA: TGTGCCAGCAGCGTAGATTACTACCAAGAGACCCAGTACTTC.